The 26 T cell receptor beta chains in this list originate from one sample, sequenced in a study of cytomegalovirus exposure and HLA in healthy donors. Amplification used 60 Vbeta primers and 13 Jbeta primers. Measured with immunoSEQ multiplex PCR; TCRdb has only the in-frame clones, and not every one. This sample yields 150,000 to 200,000 clones, of which 60% to 85% are seen a single time; 1.5% belongs to the top ten. The sequenced sample consisted of PBMCs. The receptor set was obtained from a girl between 5 and 17 years old in good health and CMV-seropositive.

The chain joins TRBV7-8 to TRBJ2-7; 8 bases are shared with TRBD2. Per the germline V gene, CDR1 is SGHVS and CDR2 is FQNEAQ. This CDR3 has 17 amino acids. The V gene end was trimmed by 5 bases and the J gene end by 2 bases; junction bases not matched to a gene: 14. CDR3 amino acids: CASSPVNGGVLTYEQYF. CDR3 sequence (DNA): TGTGCCAGCAGCCCGGTGAACGGGGGGGTCCTTACCTACGAGCAGTACTTC. The full variable domain, completed using reference TRBV7-8 and TRBJ2-7, is GAGVSQSPRYKVAKRGQDVALRCDPISGHVSLFWYQQALGQGPEFLTYFQNEAQLDKSGLPSDRFFAERPEGSVSTLKIQRTQQEDSAVYLCASSPVNGGVLTYEQYFGPGTRLTVT.

The rearrangement links TRBV12-5 to TRBJ2-3, with 15 bases fitting TRBD2. The trim removed 4 bases at V and 2 bases at J, leaving 13 bases unmatched. The CDR3 runs to 20 residues. The germline V gene has CDR1 LGHNT and CDR2 FRNRAP. The CDR3 loop is CASGSSTGLAGGRNTDTQYF. The CDR3 DNA reads as TGTGCTAGTGGTTCCTCGACCGGACTAGCGGGGGGGCGGAACACAGATACGCAGTATTTT.

The rearrangement links TRBV4-3 to TRBJ2-3; tentatively, D is TRBD2 (6 bases). Germline-derived CDR1 and CDR2 are LGHNA and YSLEER. CDR3 length equals 13 residues. Trimming pared 4 bases from V and 3 bases from J, leaving 8 bases between. The CDR3 bases are TGCGCCAGCAGCCCGACTAGTACAGATACGCAGTATTTT. This gives the protein CASSPTSTDTQYF.

This chain connects TRBV10-3 to TRBJ1-4; 10 nucleotides match TRBD1. Per the germline V gene, CDR1 is ENHRY and CDR2 is SYGVKD. The CDR3 spans 14 residues. The V gene end was trimmed by 6 bases and the J gene end by 7 bases; junction bases not matched to a gene: 5. The CDR3, as DNA: TGTGCCATCAGACCGGGACAGGGGATTGAAAAACTGTTTTTT. Its protein is CAIRPGQGIEKLFF.

Of note for this clone: Different DNA sequences within this sample yield the same CDR3. The rearrangement joins TRBV30 to TRBJ2-5, with D possibly TRBD2 on 6 matching bases. The CDR3 totals 12 residues. The germline V gene encodes CDR1 GTSNPN and CDR2 SVGIG (reference sequence). The V end was cut by 0 bases, the J end by 5 bases, with 7 bases between. CDR3 protein: CAWSVLAETQYF. In nucleotides, the CDR3 is TGTGCCTGGAGTGTACTAGCTGAGACCCAGTACTTC.

This chain's CDR3 is CASSLSRLAGGSSYNEQFF. CDR3 DNA: TGTGCCAGCAGTTTATCCCGGCTAGCGGGGGGAAGCTCCTACAATGAGCAGTTCTTC. The chain combines TRBV27 with TRBJ2-1; 11 bases map to TRBD2. Germline CDR1 reads MNHEY; CDR2 reads SMNVEV (reference sequence). Unmatched junction bases numbered 7, after V lost 0 bases and J lost 0 bases. The length of the CDR3 is 19 residues.

This clone was seen a handful of times. The V call is TRBV30, the J call TRBJ2-5; 9 nucleotides line up with TRBD1. The germline V gene has CDR1 GTSNPN and CDR2 SVGIG (reference sequence). Unmatched junction bases numbered 3, after V lost 1 base and J lost 3 bases. This CDR3 comprises 14 residues. CDR3 protein: CAWSARDREETQYF. CDR3 nucleotide sequence: TGTGCCTGGAGTGCAAGGGACAGGGAAGAGACCCAGTACTTC.

The V and J genes are TRBV11-2 and TRBJ1-4; 12 bases are shared with TRBD1. CDR3 size: 16 residues. The J segment lost 6 bases and the V segment lost 6 bases, leaving 8 bases of the junction unmatched. Germline CDR1 is SGHAT and CDR2 is FQNNGV. This CDR3 reads CASSAGTGGWYEKLFF. In DNA, the CDR3 is TGTGCCAGCAGTGCCGGGACAGGGGGCTGGTATGAAAAACTGTTTTTT.

This chain connects TRBV10-3 to TRBJ1-5; D possibly corresponds to TRBD1 (6 bases). Trimming stripped 2 bases from V and 6 bases from J, with 17 bases between. Germline V gene sequence: CDR1 ENHRY, CDR2 SYGVKD. CDR3 length equals 16 residues. The CDR3 DNA sequence: TGTGCCATCAGTGAGGGCCCAGGGGTTAACGGTCAGCCCCAGCATTTT. It specifies CAISEGPGVNGQPQHF.

The chain is built from TRBV29-1 and TRBJ2-1; 10 bases are shared with TRBD1. Germline values: CDR1 SQVTM, CDR2 ANQGSEA. This CDR3 contains 15 residues. J lost 0 bases, V lost 3 bases, and 2 bases had no gene match. The CDR3 coding sequence is TGCAGCGTTGAGGGGACAGGGGACTCCTACAATGAGCAGTTCTTC. This translates into CSVEGTGDSYNEQFF.

V usage is TRBV11-2 and J usage is TRBJ1-1; 9 nucleotides align to TRBD1. Germline V gene lookup returns CDR1 SGHAT and CDR2 FQNNGV. This CDR3 spans 17 amino acids. After removal of 4 bases from V and 0 bases from J, the junction contained 9 bases not matched to a gene. CDR3 protein: CASSSAGTGSLNTEAFF. The CDR3 DNA reads TGTGCCAGCAGCTCAGCGGGGACAGGGTCCTTGAACACTGAAGCTTTCTTT.

The chain carries TRBV29-1 and TRBJ1-1, with D hard to call. The CDR3 extends over 11 amino acids. The germline V gene encodes CDR1 SQVTM and CDR2 ANQGSEA. Between the trimmed V and J ends, which lost 3 bases and 3 bases, there was a span of 5 bases. CDR3 protein: CSVDTYTEAFF. CDR3 coding DNA: TGCAGCGTTGACACATACACTGAAGCTTTCTTT.

The chain has TRBV27 and TRBJ1-1; 9 nucleotides align to TRBD1. Germline lookup yields CDR1 MNHEY and CDR2 SMNVEV (reference sequence). With V trimmed by 4 bases and J by 1 base, 7 bases remained unmatched. This CDR3 spans 16 amino acids. Here the CDR3 DNA reads TGTGCCAGCAGTTGGAGGACAGGGGCTCGGAACACTGAAGCTTTCTTT. Translating gives CASSWRTGARNTEAFF.

The CDR3 is CASSETGRNQPQHF. The CDR3, as DNA: TGTGCCAGCAGTGAAACCGGGAGGAATCAGCCCCAGCATTTT. V and J are TRBV25-1 and TRBJ1-5; D is unclear. Trimming removed 2 bases at V and 4 bases at J, with 9 bases between. The CDR3 extends over 14 amino acids. Germline V gene sequence: CDR1 MGHDK, CDR2 SYGVNS.

The rearrangement links TRBV11-2 to TRBJ1-3, with TRBD1 matching 10 bases. V trimming: 3 bases; J trimming: 10 bases; junction bases outside the gene matches: 9. The CDR3 is made up of 15 amino acids. The germline gives CDR1 SGHAT, CDR2 FQNNGV. CDR3 in amino acids: CASSFLRGTGDTIYF. The CDR3 nucleotides read TGTGCCAGCAGCTTTCTCCGGGGGACAGGGGATACCATATATTTT.

The V call is TRBV10-3, the J call TRBJ2-5, with 8 bases identical to TRBD1. The CDR3 contains 15 residues. The germline V gene has CDR1 ENHRY and CDR2 SYGVKD. V shed 2 bases, J shed 1 base, and the junction held 3 bases outside the gene matches. CDR3 in DNA: TGTGCCATCAGTGAGACAGGGACAGGCCAAGAGACCCAGTACTTC. Translating it yields CAISETGTGQETQYF.

This chain links TRBV7-8 with TRBJ2-7; tentative D call: TRBD2 (5 bases). This CDR3 contains 14 residues. The V gene's germline CDR1 is SGHVS and CDR2 FQNEAQ. Trimming shortened V by 5 bases and J by 2 bases, and 13 bases separated the two germline ends. The CDR3 loop is CASSARGPTYEQYF. In DNA form, the CDR3 reads TGTGCCAGCAGCGCACGGGGTCCCACCTACGAGCAGTACTTC.

The chain joins TRBV7-9 to TRBJ1-1, with 7 bases that match TRBD1. The CDR3 spans 15 residues. V gave up 5 bases and J gave up 6 bases; unmatched junction bases: 12. The germline CDR1 and CDR2 sequences are SEHNR and FQNEAQ (reference sequence). CDR3 loop: CASSEAYRGRAEAFF. The CDR3 DNA sequence: TGTGCCAGCAGCGAGGCCTACAGGGGACGGGCTGAAGCTTTCTTT.

The chain employs TRBV9 and TRBJ1-1, with TRBD1 identical over 11 bases. The CDR3 sequence is 13 residues long. CDR1 is SGDLS and CDR2 is YYNGEE in the germline V gene. V trimming: 7 bases; J trimming: 4 bases; junction bases outside the gene matches: 3. This CDR3 reads CASGGTGGTEAFF. CDR3 coding DNA: TGTGCCAGCGGTGGGACAGGGGGCACTGAAGCTTTCTTT. Using reference TRBV9 and TRBJ1-1 for the parts outside the CDR3, the full variable domain is DSGVTQTPKHLITATGQRVTLRCSPRSGDLSVYWYQQSLDQGLQFLIQYYNGEERAKGNILERFSAQQFPDLHSELNLSSLELGDSALYFCASGGTGGTEAFFGQGTRLTVV.

This clone was recorded only once. The chain employs TRBV9 and TRBJ1-4; 9 bases align to TRBD1. This CDR3 spans 15 amino acids. Germline trimming cut 4 bases from V and 5 bases from J; bases unmatched to any gene: 6. The germline gives CDR1 SGDLS, CDR2 YYNGEE. CDR3 in DNA: TGTGCCAGCAGCCCATCCGGGACAGGGAATGAAAAACTGTTTTTT. The encoded protein is CASSPSGTGNEKLFF.

CDR3 loop: CASRSPGLLGELFF. The CDR3 coding sequence is TGTGCCAGCAGATCTCCGGGACTCCTGGGGGAGCTGTTTTTT. The chain is built from TRBV11-2 and TRBJ2-2, with a weak D call TRBD2 (6 bases). The CDR3 covers 14 residues. Trimming removed 6 bases from V and 8 bases from J, with 16 bases in between. Germline assignment: CDR1 SGHAT and CDR2 FQNNGV.

This chain joins TRBV10-1 and TRBJ2-2; 7 nucleotides line up with TRBD1. Germline V CDR1 and CDR2: WNHNN, SYGVQD (reference sequence). V lost 5 bases, J lost 7 bases, and 7 bases stayed unmatched. This CDR3 comprises 14 residues. As DNA, the CDR3 is TGCGCCAGCAGTAGACAGGGAGCGGTCGGGGAGCTGTTTTTT. It yields the protein CASSRQGAVGELFF.

The V gene is TRBV7-9, the J gene TRBJ2-1; 10 bases fit TRBD2. The CDR3 spans 16 residues. Germline V gives CDR1 SEHNR, CDR2 FQNEAQ (reference sequence). After removal of 5 bases from V and 4 bases from J, the junction contained 8 bases not matched to a gene. The CDR3 loop reads CASSTSRLAGYNEQFF. CDR3 nucleotide sequence: TGTGCCAGCAGCACCTCCCGACTAGCGGGTTACAATGAGCAGTTCTTC. Complete variable domain (other parts from reference TRBV7-9 and TRBJ2-1): DTGVSQNPRHKITKRGQNVTFRCDPISEHNRLYWYRQTLGQGPEFLTYFQNEAQLEKSRLLSDRFSAERPKGSFSTLEIQRTEQGDSAMYLCASSTSRLAGYNEQFFGPGTRLTVL.

The chain uses TRBV27 and TRBJ1-1; D may be TRBD1 (5 bases). The CDR3 consists of 15 residues. The germline V gene has CDR1 MNHEY and CDR2 SMNVEV (reference sequence). V lost 5 bases to trimming and J lost 6 bases, with 19 bases between them. The CDR3 sequence is CASSNSGGTGAEAFF. As DNA, the CDR3 is TGTGCCAGCAGTAACTCGGGAGGGACCGGGGCTGAAGCTTTCTTT.

This clone was recorded a few times. The CDR3 region is CASTKGGDEQFF. The CDR3 DNA reads TGTGCCAGCACCAAGGGAGGGGATGAGCAGTTCTTC. J is TRBJ2-1 and V is TRBV6-6; TRBD2 matches 7 bases. Trimming cost V 7 bases and J 8 bases; bases outside gene matches: 5. Germline V gene lookup returns CDR1 MNHNY and CDR2 SVGAGI (reference sequence). This CDR3 comprises 12 residues.

V is TRBV25-1 and J is TRBJ1-3; D may be TRBD1 (5 bases). The V gene lost 5 bases and the J gene lost 8 bases, with 10 bases spanning the gap. Germline CDR1 is MGHDK and CDR2 is SYGVNS. The CDR3 consists of 12 residues. CDR3 bases: TGTGCCAGCAGTATAGGAGGGGACACCATATATTTT. Translation: CASSIGGDTIYF.